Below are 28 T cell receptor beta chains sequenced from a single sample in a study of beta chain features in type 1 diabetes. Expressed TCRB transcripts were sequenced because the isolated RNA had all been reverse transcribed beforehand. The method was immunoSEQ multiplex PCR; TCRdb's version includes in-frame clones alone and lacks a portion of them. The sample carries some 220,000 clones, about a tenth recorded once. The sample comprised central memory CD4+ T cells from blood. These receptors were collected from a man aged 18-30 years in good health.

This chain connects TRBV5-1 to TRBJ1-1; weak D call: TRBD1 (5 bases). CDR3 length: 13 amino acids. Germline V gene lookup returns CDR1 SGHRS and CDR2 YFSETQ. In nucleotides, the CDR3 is TGCGCTACACAGGCCGGGGAGAACACTGAAGCTTTCTTT. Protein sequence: CATQAGENTEAFF.

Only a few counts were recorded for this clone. The CDR3 reads CASSSRQGGSYEQYF. The CDR3 DNA reads TGTGCCAGCAGTTCCCGACAGGGGGGCTCCTACGAGCAGTACTTC. This rearrangement joins TRBV6-5 to TRBJ2-7; 9 bases line up with TRBD1. CDR1 and CDR2 (germline): MNHEY, SVGAGI. There are 15 residues in the CDR3. The V gene end was trimmed by 4 bases and the J gene end by 0 bases; junction bases not matched to a gene: 4.

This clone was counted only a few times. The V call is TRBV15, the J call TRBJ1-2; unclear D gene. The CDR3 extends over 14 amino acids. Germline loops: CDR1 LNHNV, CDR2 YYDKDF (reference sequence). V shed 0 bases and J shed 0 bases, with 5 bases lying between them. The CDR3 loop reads CATSRDLANYGYTF. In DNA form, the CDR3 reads TGTGCCACCAGCAGAGATCTGGCTAACTATGGCTACACCTTC.

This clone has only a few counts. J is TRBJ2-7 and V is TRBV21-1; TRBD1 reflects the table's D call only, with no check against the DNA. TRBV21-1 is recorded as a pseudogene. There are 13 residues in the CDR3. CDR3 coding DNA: TGTGCCAGGATTAGCTCAAGAGGGGGCGAGCAGTACTTC. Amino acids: CARISSRGGEQYF.

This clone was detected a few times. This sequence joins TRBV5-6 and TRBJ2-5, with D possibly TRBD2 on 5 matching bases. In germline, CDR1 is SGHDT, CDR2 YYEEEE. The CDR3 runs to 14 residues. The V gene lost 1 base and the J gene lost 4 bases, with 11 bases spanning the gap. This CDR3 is CASSLPGVIETQYF. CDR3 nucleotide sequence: TGTGCCAGCAGCTTGCCCGGGGTGATAGAGACCCAGTACTTC.

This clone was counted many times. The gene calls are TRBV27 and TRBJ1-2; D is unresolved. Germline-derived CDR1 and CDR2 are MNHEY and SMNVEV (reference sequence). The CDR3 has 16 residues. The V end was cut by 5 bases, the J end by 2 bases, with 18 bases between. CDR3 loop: CASSLLRGERNYGYTF. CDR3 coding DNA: TGTGCCAGCAGTCTCCTGCGTGGGGAGAGAAACTATGGCTACACCTTC.

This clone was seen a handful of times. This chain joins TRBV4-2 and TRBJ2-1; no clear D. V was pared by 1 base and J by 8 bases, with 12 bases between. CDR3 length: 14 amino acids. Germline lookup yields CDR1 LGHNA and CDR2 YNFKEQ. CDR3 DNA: TGTGCCAGCAGCCAAGGGGGTCGGCTGGATGAGCAGTTCTTC. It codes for CASSQGGRLDEQFF.

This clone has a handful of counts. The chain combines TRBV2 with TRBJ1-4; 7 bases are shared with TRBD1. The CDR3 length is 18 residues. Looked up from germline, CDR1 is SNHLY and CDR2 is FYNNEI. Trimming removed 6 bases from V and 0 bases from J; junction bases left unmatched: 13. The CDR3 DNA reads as TGTGCCAGCAGCCGGGACAGTCTCGGTGGTGCAACTAATGAAAAACTGTTTTTT. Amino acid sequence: CASSRDSLGGATNEKLFF.

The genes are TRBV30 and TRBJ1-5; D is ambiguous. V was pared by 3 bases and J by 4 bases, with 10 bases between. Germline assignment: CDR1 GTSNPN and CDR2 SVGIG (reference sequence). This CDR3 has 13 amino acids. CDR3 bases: TGTGCCTGGAGCCATGGGGAAAATCAGCCCCAGCATTTT. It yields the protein CAWSHGENQPQHF.

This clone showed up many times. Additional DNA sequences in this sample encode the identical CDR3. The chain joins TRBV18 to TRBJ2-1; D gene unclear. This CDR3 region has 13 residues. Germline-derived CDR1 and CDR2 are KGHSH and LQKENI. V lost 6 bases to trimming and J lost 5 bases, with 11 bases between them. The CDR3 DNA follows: TGTGCCAGCTCTCTCAACGAAAACAATGAGCAGTTCTTC. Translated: CASSLNENNEQFF.

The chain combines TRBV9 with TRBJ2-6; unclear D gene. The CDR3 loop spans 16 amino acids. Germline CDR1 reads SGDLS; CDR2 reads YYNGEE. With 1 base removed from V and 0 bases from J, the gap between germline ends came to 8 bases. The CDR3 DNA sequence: TGTGCCAGCAGCGTATTGTCCTCCTCTGGGGCCAACGTCCTGACTTTC. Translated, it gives CASSVLSSSGANVLTF. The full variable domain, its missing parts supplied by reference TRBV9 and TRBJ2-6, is DSGVTQTPKHLITATGQRVTLRCSPRSGDLSVYWYQQSLDQGLQFLIQYYNGEERAKGNILERFSAQQFPDLHSELNLSSLELGDSALYFCASSVLSSSGANVLTFGAGSRLTVL.

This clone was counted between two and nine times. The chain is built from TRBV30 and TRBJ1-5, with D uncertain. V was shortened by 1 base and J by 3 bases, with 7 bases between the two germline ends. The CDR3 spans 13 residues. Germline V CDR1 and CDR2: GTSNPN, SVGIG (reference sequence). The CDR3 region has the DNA TGTGCCTGGAGTGGGAGGCTCAATCAGCCCCAGCATTTT. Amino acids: CAWSGRLNQPQHF.

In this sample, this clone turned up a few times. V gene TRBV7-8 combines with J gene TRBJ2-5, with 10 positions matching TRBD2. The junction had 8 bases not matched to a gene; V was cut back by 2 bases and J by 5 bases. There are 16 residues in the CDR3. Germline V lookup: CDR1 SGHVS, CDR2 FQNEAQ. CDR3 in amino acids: CASSLRTSGRSETQYF. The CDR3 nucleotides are TGTGCCAGCAGCTTACGGACTAGCGGCAGGTCGGAGACCCAGTACTTC.

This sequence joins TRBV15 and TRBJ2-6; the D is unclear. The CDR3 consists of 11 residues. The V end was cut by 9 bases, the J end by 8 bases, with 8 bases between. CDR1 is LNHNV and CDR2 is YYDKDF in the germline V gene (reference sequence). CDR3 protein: CATASPNVLTF. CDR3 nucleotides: TGTGCCACGGCGAGTCCCAACGTCCTGACTTTC.

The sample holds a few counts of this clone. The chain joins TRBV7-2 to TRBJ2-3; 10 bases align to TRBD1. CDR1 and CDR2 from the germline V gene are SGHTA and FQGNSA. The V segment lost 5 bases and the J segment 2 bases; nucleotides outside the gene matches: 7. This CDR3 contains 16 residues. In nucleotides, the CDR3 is TGTGCCAGCAGCCCGCGGGACAGGGGATTCACAGATACGCAGTATTTT. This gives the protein CASSPRDRGFTDTQYF. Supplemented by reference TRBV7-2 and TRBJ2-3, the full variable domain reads GAGVSQSPSNKVTEKGKDVELRCDPISGHTALYWYRQSLGQGLEFLIYFQGNSAPDKSGLPSDRFSAERTGGSVSTLTIQRTQQEDSAVYLCASSPRDRGFTDTQYFGPGTRLTVL.

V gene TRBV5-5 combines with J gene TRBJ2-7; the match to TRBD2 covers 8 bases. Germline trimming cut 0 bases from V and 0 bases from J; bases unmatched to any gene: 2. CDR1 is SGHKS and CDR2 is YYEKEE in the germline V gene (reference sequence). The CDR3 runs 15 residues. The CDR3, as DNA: TGTGCCAGCAGCTTGGTAGCGGGGATCTCCTACGAGCAGTACTTC. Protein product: CASSLVAGISYEQYF.

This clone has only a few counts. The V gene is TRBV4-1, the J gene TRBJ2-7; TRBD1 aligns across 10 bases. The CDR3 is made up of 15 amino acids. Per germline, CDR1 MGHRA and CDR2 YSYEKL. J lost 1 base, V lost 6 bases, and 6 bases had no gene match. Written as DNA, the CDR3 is TGCGCCAGCAGTTCTCCGGGACAGGGGTCCTACGAGCAGTACTTC. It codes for CASSSPGQGSYEQYF.

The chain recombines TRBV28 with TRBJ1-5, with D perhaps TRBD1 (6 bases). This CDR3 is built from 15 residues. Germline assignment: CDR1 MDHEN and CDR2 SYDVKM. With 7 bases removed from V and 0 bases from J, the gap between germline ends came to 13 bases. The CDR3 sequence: CASKRDISSNQPQHF. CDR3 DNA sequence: TGTGCCAGCAAAAGGGACATCAGTAGCAATCAGCCCCAGCATTTT.

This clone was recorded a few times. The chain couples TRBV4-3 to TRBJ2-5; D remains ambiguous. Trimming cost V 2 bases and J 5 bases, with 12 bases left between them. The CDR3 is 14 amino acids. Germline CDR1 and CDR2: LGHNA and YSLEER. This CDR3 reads CASSQQELGETQYF. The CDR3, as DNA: TGCGCCAGCAGCCAACAGGAGCTAGGGGAGACCCAGTACTTC.

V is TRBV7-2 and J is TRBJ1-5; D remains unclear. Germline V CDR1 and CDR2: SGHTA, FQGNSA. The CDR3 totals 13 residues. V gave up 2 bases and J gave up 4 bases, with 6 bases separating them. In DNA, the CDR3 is TGTGCCAGCAGCTTATCCAGAAATCAGCCCCAGCATTTT. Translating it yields CASSLSRNQPQHF.

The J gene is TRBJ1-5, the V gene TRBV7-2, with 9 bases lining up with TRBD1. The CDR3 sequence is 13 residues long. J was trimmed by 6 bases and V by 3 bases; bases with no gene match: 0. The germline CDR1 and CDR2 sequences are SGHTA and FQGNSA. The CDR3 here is CASSLTGGQPQHF. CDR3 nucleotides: TGTGCCAGCAGCTTGACAGGGGGTCAGCCCCAGCATTTT.

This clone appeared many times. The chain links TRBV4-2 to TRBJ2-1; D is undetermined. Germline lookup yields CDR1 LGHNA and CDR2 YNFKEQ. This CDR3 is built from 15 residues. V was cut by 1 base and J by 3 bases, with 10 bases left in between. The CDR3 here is CASSQVYADYNEQFF. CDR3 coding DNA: TGTGCCAGCAGCCAAGTTTACGCGGACTACAATGAGCAGTTCTTC.

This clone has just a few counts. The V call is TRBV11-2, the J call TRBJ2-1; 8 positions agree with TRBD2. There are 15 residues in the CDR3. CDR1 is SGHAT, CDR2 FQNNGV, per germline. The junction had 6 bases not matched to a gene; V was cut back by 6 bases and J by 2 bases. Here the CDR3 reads CASSDYSGAYNEQFF. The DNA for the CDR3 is TGTGCCAGCAGTGACTATAGCGGGGCCTACAATGAGCAGTTCTTC.

Here the CDR3 DNA reads TGTGCCTGGAGTGTAATGGGCAGTGCCAATGAGCAGTTCTTC. It translates to CAWSVMGSANEQFF. V is TRBV30 and J is TRBJ2-1; D remains ambiguous. Germline V gene data show CDR1 as GTSNPN and CDR2 as SVGIG (reference sequence). The CDR3 spans 14 residues. Deletions cut 0 bases from V and 6 bases from J, with 12 bases between.

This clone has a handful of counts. CDR3 in amino acids: CASGIPDREVVLQFF. The CDR3 nucleotides are TGTGCCAGCGGGATCCCGGACAGGGAGGTAGTCTTACAGTTCTTC. The V call is TRBV6-1, the J call TRBJ2-1; 8 nucleotides match TRBD1. Germline CDR1 is MNHNS and CDR2 is SASEGT. CDR3 length: 15 amino acids. With 8 bases clipped from V and 13 bases from J, the junction kept 19 bases outside the gene matches.

CDR3: CSAGQDEQYF. The CDR3 coding sequence is TGCAGTGCAGGGCAGGACGAGCAGTACTTC. This sequence joins TRBV20-1 and TRBJ2-7; no firm D call. This CDR3 spans 10 amino acids. Per germline, CDR1 DFQATT and CDR2 SNEGSKA (reference sequence). V dropped 6 bases and J dropped 5 bases, with 8 bases sitting between them.

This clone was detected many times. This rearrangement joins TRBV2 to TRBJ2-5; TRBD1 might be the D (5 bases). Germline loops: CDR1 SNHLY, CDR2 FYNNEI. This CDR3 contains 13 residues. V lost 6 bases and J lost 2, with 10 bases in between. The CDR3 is CASSPNRQETQYF. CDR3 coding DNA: TGTGCCAGCAGCCCGAACAGGCAAGAGACCCAGTACTTC.

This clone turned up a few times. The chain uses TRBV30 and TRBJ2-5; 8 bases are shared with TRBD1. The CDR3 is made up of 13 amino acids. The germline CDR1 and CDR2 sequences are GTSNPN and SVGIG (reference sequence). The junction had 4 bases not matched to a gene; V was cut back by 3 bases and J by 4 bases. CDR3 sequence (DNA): TGTGCCTGGAGGGACAGGGATGGAGAGACCCAGTACTTC. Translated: CAWRDRDGETQYF.